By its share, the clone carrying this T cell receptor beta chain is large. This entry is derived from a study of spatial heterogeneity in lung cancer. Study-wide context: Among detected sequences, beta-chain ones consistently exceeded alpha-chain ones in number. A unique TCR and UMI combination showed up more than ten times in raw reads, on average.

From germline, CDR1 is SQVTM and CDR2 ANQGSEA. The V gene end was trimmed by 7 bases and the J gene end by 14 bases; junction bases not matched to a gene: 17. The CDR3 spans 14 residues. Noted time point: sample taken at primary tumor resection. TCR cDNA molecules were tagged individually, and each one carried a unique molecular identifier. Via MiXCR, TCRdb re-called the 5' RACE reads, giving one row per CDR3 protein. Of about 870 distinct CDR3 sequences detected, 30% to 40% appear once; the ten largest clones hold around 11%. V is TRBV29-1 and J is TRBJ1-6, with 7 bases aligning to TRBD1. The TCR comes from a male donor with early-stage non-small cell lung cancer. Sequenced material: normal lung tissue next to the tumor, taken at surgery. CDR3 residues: CSAILGQDPLALHF. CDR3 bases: TGCAGCGCTATTCTTGGACAGGACCCTTTGGCCCTCCACTTT.